This T cell receptor (beta chain) was obtained from a study of CXCR4 blockade with PD-1 therapy in pancreatic cancer. Clones were read by immunoSEQ multiplex PCR, and TCRdb kept only the in-frame ones, dropping some. The repertoire holds about 15,000 clones, with around 72% as singletons. The TCR originated in a human donor with pancreatic ductal adenocarcinoma. Specimen: tumor tissue.

The CDR3 nucleotides read TGTGCCAGCAGTTGGCGCGGGACAGGGGGCCCGGGTAATGAAAAACTGTTTTTT. This translates into CASSWRGTGGPGNEKLFF. The chain has TRBV28 and TRBJ1-4, with 12 bases aligning to TRBD1. Germline-derived CDR1 and CDR2 are MDHEN and SYDVKM. This CDR3 region has 18 residues. J gave up 4 bases and V 4 bases, and 10 bases lay outside the gene matches.